This T cell receptor (beta chain) appears in the sequencing data of a study of TET2 disruption in CD19-targeted CAR T cells. Treatment noted: autologous CTL019 cells: CD19 CAR with 4-1BB and CD3 zeta domains. TCR zeta and 4-1BB domains were built into the CD19 CAR. CTL019 was manufactured from peripheral blood T cells obtained by leukapheresis. About this clone itself: Its antigen remains unidentified. The read ends 3 residues early relative to the CDR3; the germline J gene fills the gap.

J was trimmed by 1 base and V by 5 bases; bases with no gene match: 7. This CDR3 contains 15 residues. Germline values: CDR1 SGHTA, CDR2 FQGTGA. This table comes from immunoSEQ multiplex PCR, and its TCRdb copy is limited to in-frame clones, with some not included. Here the sample table reports around 27,000 clones. The rearrangement links TRBV7-3 to TRBJ1-1, with 7 nucleotides matching TRBD1. This specimen was CD8- CAR+ T cells sorted from cultured blood T cells, taken for CD19 CAR T cell therapy. Subset denoted: CD8-negative CAR-positive T cells from the infusion product. The sequence came from a man between 65 and 79 years old with chronic lymphocytic leukemia. Partial CDR3 DNA: TGTGCCAGCAGCCCAGCGGGACAGCCGAACACTGAA. Its protein product is CASSPAGQPNTE. In full, the CDR3 is CASSPAGQPNTEAFF.